The 9 T cell receptor beta chains presented below share a single source sample, sequenced in a study of T cells in Graves' hyperthyroidism and ophthalmopathy. Amplification of TCR beta CDR3 regions used RNA as the template. RT-PCR in the first round (using the HTBI primer set) targeted the TCR CDR3. A single record per CDR3 protein comes from TCRdb applying MiXCR to the multiplex PCR reads. The repertoire consists of some 600,000 distinct CDR3 sequences, with over 11% occurring once and the leading ten covering less than 6%. The sample taken for sequencing was blood. Every receptor here comes from a woman in her twenties or thirties with Graves' hyperthyroidism that later progressed to Graves' ophthalmopathy.

The chain recombines TRBV7-8 with TRBJ2-6; TRBD2 aligns across 8 bases. This CDR3 is built from 17 residues. Per germline, CDR1 SGHVS and CDR2 FQNEAQ. V lost 7 bases, J lost 2 bases, and 10 bases stayed unmatched. The CDR3 loop reads CASILGGGETGANVLTF. CDR3 coding DNA: TGTGCCAGCATTCTCGGGGGGGGCGAGACTGGGGCCAACGTCCTGACTTTC.

This clonotype showed up many times. V usage is TRBV11-2 and J usage is TRBJ2-1, with D possibly called TRBD1 or TRBD2 (5 bases each). Trimming removed 6 bases at V and 15 bases at J, with 18 bases between. The CDR3 has 12 amino acids. Germline CDR1 and CDR2: SGHAT and FQNNGV. DNA of the CDR3: TGTGCCAGCAGGAGAGCCGGGACCGCAGGGTTCTTC. This sequence encodes CASRRAGTAGFF.

This clonotype was seen many times. The V call is TRBV28, the J call TRBJ2-3, with TRBD1 identical over 7 bases. The V segment lost 6 bases and the J segment 3 bases; nucleotides outside the gene matches: 12. The CDR3 length is 16 residues. Germline V gene data show CDR1 as MDHEN and CDR2 as SYDVKM. CDR3 in amino acids: CASSDLQGSTTDTQYF. Written as DNA, the CDR3 is TGTGCCAGCAGCGATCTACAGGGGAGTACAACAGATACGCAGTATTTT. Using reference TRBV28 and TRBJ2-3 for the parts outside the CDR3, the full variable domain is DVKVTQSSRYLVKRTGEKVFLECVQDMDHENMFWYRQDPGLGLRLIYFSYDVKMKEKGDIPEGYSVSREKKERFSLILESASTNQTSMYLCASSDLQGSTTDTQYFGPGTRLTVL.

This clonotype was counted ten times or more. This chain uses TRBV27 with TRBJ1-1; D ambiguous. The CDR3 consists of 13 residues. V lost 11 bases to trimming and J lost 1 base, with 14 bases between them. CDR1 is MNHEY and CDR2 is SMNVEV in the germline V gene (reference sequence). The CDR3 is CASMDWGNTEAFF. CDR3 DNA: TGTGCCTCGATGGACTGGGGGAACACTGAAGCTTTCTTT.

In its sample, this clonotype was seen many times. The V gene is TRBV3-1, the J gene TRBJ1-1; perhaps TRBD1 as D (5 bases). CDR1 and CDR2 (germline): LGHDT, YNNKEL (reference sequence). V gave up 4 bases and J gave up 1 base, with 13 bases separating them. There are 15 residues in the CDR3. The CDR3 sequence: CASSPRGRRNTEAFF. The CDR3 region has the DNA TGTGCCAGCAGCCCACGGGGACGAAGGAACACTGAAGCTTTCTTT.

The chain carries TRBV5-6 and TRBJ2-1; D unresolved. Trimming took off 1 base at V and 7 bases at J, with 6 bases between the two ends. The CDR3 is 12 amino acids. Germline CDR1 reads SGHDT; CDR2 reads YYEEEE. The CDR3 DNA sequence: TGTGCCAGCAGCTTGTTGGTAAATGAGCAGTTCTTC. This codes for CASSLLVNEQFF.

This clonotype was observed at least ten times. The chain uses TRBV28 and TRBJ1-6, with D possibly TRBD1 on 6 matching bases. Looked up from germline, CDR1 is MDHEN and CDR2 is SYDVKM. V was shortened by 3 bases and J by 10 bases, with 10 bases between the two germline ends. This CDR3 spans 13 amino acids. CDR3 nucleotide sequence: TGTGCCAGCAGTTTGGGACACATCTCACCCCTCCACTTT. As protein: CASSLGHISPLHF.

This clonotype was picked up many times. V is TRBV12-3 or TRBV12-4 and J is TRBJ1-2; unclear D gene. This CDR3 comprises 16 residues. The V gene lost 5 bases and the J gene lost 5 bases, with 21 bases spanning the gap. This CDR3 is CASSGGEDEAFYGYTF. Written as DNA, the CDR3 is TGTGCCAGCAGTGGCGGGGAGGATGAGGCCTTTTATGGCTACACCTTC.

Ten or more counts support this clonotype. The chain couples TRBV2 to TRBJ1-2, with D unclear. Germline values: CDR1 SNHLY, CDR2 FYNNEI. The CDR3 consists of 15 residues. With 2 bases removed from V and 6 bases from J, the gap between germline ends came to 16 bases. CDR3 region: CASSESQALTNGYTF. CDR3 nucleotide sequence: TGTGCCAGCAGTGAATCGCAGGCGCTAACTAATGGCTACACCTTC.